The text below deals with one T cell receptor (beta chain). Its antigen is as yet unknown. Amplification yielded TCR beta CDR3 regions, with RNA transcripts as the source. With the HTBI primer set, the TCR CDR3 went through a first round of RT-PCR. TCRdb passed the multiplex PCR reads through MiXCR, listing each CDR3 protein once. Altogether more than 300,000 distinct CDR3 sequences are present, about a sixth being singletons, with the ten largest covering roughly 35%. The trim removed 10 bases at V and 7 bases at J, leaving 4 bases unmatched. Per germline, CDR1 ENHRY and CDR2 SYGVKD. This CDR3 spans 12 amino acids. The data derive from a study of T cells in Graves' hyperthyroidism and ophthalmopathy. In the study overall: Specimen type is peripheral blood, collected at initial diagnosis prior to any treatment.

Study findings and constraints: Blood samples included most of the expanded thyroid clonotypes exceeding 0.001.

The receptor comes from a woman between 25 and 40 years old with Graves' hyperthyroidism that later progressed to Graves' ophthalmopathy. The sequencing sample was made of blood. The genes are TRBV10-3 and TRBJ2-1, with 10 positions matching TRBD2. Here the CDR3 reads CATLAGVNEQFF. CDR3 DNA sequence: TGTGCCACCCTAGCGGGAGTGAATGAGCAGTTCTTC.